The present T cell receptor beta chain was sequenced within a study of T cells after yellow fever vaccination. Study-level points and caveats: Subsequent to the booster, the majority of primary-vaccination clones reappeared (under 98% CD4, about 90% CD8). Though it reached lower strength, the secondary response hit its peak faster, day 5 versus 15.

This clonotype was detected only a few times. What it recognizes is unknown. The CDR3 is 15 residues long. Germline CDR1 DFQATT, CDR2 SNEGSKA (reference sequence). V dropped 3 bases and J dropped 2 bases, with 14 bases sitting between them. TCRdb re-called the 5' RACE reads through MiXCR, storing one row per CDR3 protein. Found here are more than 350,000 distinct CDR3 sequences, 11% of them singletons; the top ten hold around 19%. Specimen: PBMCs, collected on the day of the first yellow fever vaccination. The clonotype originates from a man aged 18 to 30 who received the YFV17D yellow fever vaccine. The rearrangement uses TRBV20-1 and TRBJ1-3; weak D call: TRBD1 (6 bases). The CDR3 bases are TGCAGTGCTAGTGAGGGGGTTTCGGCTGGAAACACCATATATTTT. Its protein is CSASEGVSAGNTIYF.